This T cell receptor beta chain was captured in a study of T cell responses to AZD1222 COVID-19 vaccine. Across the whole study: Both about-4-week and about-12-week second-dose recipients were combined.

Details on this clone: Its antigen remains unidentified.

In germline, CDR1 is MGHRA, CDR2 YSYEKL. The CDR3 consists of 15 residues. Trimming left V 1 base short and J 6 bases short, with 12 bases between. Using immunoSEQ multiplex PCR, the repertoire was profiled, and TCRdb retains in-frame clones only, with some absent. The sample shows tens of thousands of clones, about 88% of them seen only once. Study-level findings and limits: Clonal diversity was possibly underestimated; the donors were predominantly white British and more often female. Scientists sampled the repertoires only once the peak T cell response had passed.

This TCR derives from an adult in good health. J is TRBJ1-4 and V is TRBV4-1; a weak D match, TRBD1 (5 bases). Sequenced material: peripheral blood, taken on day 0 of AZD1222 vaccination. CDR3 sequence (DNA): TGCGCCAGCAGCCAAGGATCGAGACAGTATGAAAAACTGTTTTTT. Its protein is CASSQGSRQYEKLFF.